One T cell receptor beta chain is described in this entry. The antigen remains unidentified. The sample comes from a study of early T cells in non-severe SARS-CoV-2 infection. Study context: Sequenced material consisted of bulk RNA (from unsorted whole blood), and chains were unpaired.

Study observations and caveats: Matching results from VDJdb favored anti-spike CD8 responses, leaving private and CD4 specificities undetected.

A single record per CDR3 protein comes from TCRdb applying MiXCR to the 5' RACE reads. Among more than 65,000 distinct CDR3 sequences, approximately 12% were seen once, and the ten largest hold about 3.9%. Germline V gene sequence: CDR1 SQVTM, CDR2 ANQGSEA. V gave up 1 base and J gave up 6 bases; unmatched junction bases: 2. This CDR3 spans 14 amino acids. Sequences were obtained from whole blood. The clonotype originates from an adult who was a healthcare worker with PCR-confirmed SARS-CoV-2 infection or an uninfected control (not recorded which). The chain joins TRBV29-1 to TRBJ2-4; 11 nucleotides align to TRBD1. CDR3 nucleotides: TGCAGCGTTGAAGGGACAGGGGGCCCAAACATTCAGTACTTC. This gives the protein CSVEGTGGPNIQYF. Combining the CDR3 with reference TRBV29-1 and TRBJ2-4 gives the whole variable domain SAVISQKPSRDICQRGTSLTIQCQVDSQVTMMFWYRQQPGQSLTLIATANQGSEATYESGFVIDKFPISRPNLTFSTLTVSNMSPEDSSIYLCSVEGTGGPNIQYFGAGTRLSVL.